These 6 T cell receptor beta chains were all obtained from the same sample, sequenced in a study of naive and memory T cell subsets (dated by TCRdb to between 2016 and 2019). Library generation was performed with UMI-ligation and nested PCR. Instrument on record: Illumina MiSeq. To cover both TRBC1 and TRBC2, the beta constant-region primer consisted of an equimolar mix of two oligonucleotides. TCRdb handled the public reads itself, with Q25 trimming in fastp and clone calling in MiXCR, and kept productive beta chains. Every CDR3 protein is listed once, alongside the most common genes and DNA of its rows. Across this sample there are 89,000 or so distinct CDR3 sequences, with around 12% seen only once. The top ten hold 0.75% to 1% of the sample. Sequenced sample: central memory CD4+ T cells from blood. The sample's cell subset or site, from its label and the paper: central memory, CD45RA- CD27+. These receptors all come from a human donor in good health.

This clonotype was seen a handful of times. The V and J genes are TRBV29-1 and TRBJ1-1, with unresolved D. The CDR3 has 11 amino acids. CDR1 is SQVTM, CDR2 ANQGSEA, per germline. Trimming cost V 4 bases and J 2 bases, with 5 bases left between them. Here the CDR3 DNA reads TGCAGCGTTGCTCGAAACACTGAAGCTTTCTTT. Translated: CSVARNTEAFF.

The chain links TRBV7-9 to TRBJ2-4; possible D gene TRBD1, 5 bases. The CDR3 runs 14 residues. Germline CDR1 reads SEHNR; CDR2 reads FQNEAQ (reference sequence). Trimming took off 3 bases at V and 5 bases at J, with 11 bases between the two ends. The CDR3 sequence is CASSFAGLQNIQYF. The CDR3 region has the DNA TGTGCCAGCAGCTTTGCAGGGCTGCAAAACATTCAGTACTTC.

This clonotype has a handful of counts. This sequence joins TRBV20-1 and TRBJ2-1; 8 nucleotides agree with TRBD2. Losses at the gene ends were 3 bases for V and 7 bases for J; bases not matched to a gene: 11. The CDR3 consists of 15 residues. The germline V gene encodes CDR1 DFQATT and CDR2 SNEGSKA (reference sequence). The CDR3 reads CSASKGTSMGNEQFF. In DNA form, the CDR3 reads TGCAGTGCTAGCAAGGGGACTAGTATGGGTAATGAGCAGTTCTTC.

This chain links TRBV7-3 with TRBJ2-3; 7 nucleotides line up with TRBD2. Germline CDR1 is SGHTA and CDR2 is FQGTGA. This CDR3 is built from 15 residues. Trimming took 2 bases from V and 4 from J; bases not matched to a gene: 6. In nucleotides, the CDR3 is TGTGCCAGCAGCTTACGCGGGAGAGAGGCAGATACGCAGTATTTT. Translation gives CASSLRGREADTQYF.

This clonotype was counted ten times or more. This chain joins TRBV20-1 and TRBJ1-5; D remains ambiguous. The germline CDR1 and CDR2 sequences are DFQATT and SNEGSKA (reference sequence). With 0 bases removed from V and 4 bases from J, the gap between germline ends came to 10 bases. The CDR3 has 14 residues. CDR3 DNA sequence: TGCAGTGCTAGAGATAGGGCAGGTAATCAGCCCCAGCATTTT. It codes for CSARDRAGNQPQHF.

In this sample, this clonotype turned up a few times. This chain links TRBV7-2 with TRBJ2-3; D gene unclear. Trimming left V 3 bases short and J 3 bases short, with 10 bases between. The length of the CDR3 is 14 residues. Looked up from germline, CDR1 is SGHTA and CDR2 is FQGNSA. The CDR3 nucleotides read TGTGCCAGCAGCTTCCGGGCCTGGACAGATACGCAGTATTTT. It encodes CASSFRAWTDTQYF. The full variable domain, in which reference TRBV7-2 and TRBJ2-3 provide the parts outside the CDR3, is GAGVSQSPSNKVTEKGKDVELRCDPISGHTALYWYRQSLGQGLEFLIYFQGNSAPDKSGLPSDRFSAERTGGSVSTLTIQRTQQEDSAVYLCASSFRAWTDTQYFGPGTRLTVL.